These T cell receptor beta chains were read from a single sample in a study of regulatory T cells in long-lasting Graves disease. A single record per CDR3 protein comes from TCRdb applying MiXCR to the multiplex PCR reads. Here the sample spans some 340,000 distinct CDR3 sequences, about 23% being singletons. Sequenced material: peripheral blood mononuclear cells (PBMCs), taken when the disease was refractory, from a patient treated with antithyroid drugs. All receptors come from a woman aged 40 to 50 with Graves disease. The CDR3 runs from the conserved cysteine through the conserved F or W. The D gene is left open where the match is weak. Rows give clone size only sometimes, using once, few, many, or a class for an expanded clone.

TRBJ2-7,.,many,TRBV11-2,CASSLDLRSSYEQYF,TGTGCCAGCAGCTTAGATTTGCGGAGCTCCTACGAGCAGTACTTC
TRBJ2-7,.,many,TRBV2,CASSESGNYEQYF,TGTGCCAGCAGTGAATCAGGCAACTACGAGCAGTACTTC
TRBJ2-1,.,.,TRBV3-1,CASSRKLSKDEQFF,TGTGCCAGCAGTCGAAAACTCTCAAAGGATGAGCAGTTCTTC
TRBJ1-4,.,.,TRBV5-1,CASSPTTGTPWGKLFF,TGCGCCAGCAGCCCCACTACCGGGACCCCGTGGGGAAAACTGTTTTTT
TRBJ2-7,TRBD1,many,TRBV29-1,CSVEGQGKSYEQYF,TGCAGCGTTGAAGGACAGGGGAAAAGCTACGAGCAGTACTTC
TRBJ2-7,.,.,TRBV7-9,CASSEDSYSYEQYF,TGTGCCAGCAGCGAGGACAGTTACTCCTACGAGCAGTACTTC
TRBJ1-1,.,many,TRBV28,CASSVGGDPNTEAFF,TGTGCCAGCAGTGTGGGGGGGGACCCGAACACTGAAGCTTTCTTT
TRBJ2-2,.,many,TRBV7-8,CASSLALTSTNTGELFF,TGTGCCAGCAGCTTAGCTCTGACTAGTACGAACACCGGGGAGCTGTTTTTT
TRBJ1-5,TRBD1,many,TRBV2,CASSETPGGTDSNQPQHF,TGTGCCAGCAGTGAAACGCCAGGAGGGACAGATAGCAATCAGCCCCAGCATTTT
TRBJ2-5,.,many,TRBV28,CASRVVGQETQYF,TGTGCCAGCAGGGTCGTGGGCCAAGAGACCCAGTACTTC
TRBJ2-1,TRBD2,once,TRBV20-1,CSAHDGTSGTNYNEQFF,TGCAGTGCGCATGACGGGACTAGCGGGACTAACTACAATGAGCAGTTCTTC
TRBJ1-5,.,.,TRBV4-2,CASSPQGDSNQPQHF,TGTGCCAGCAGTCCGCAGGGTGACAGCAATCAGCCCCAGCATTTT